These 5 T cell receptor beta chains share one sample of origin, sequenced in a study of OX40 agonist ivuxolimab in advanced cancers. The method was the immunoSEQ multiplex PCR assay. Drawn from immuneACCESS, this table holds only the in-frame rearrangements with V and J called that TCRdb kept. Clones are partly lost; checked studies trace under half to an unresolved V gene and leave the rest unexplained. The sample yields roughly 100,000 clones; 70% to 90% were counted once. Of the sample, around 4% falls within the top ten clones. The source was CD4+ or CD8+ T cells sorted from blood, collected in a trial of the OX40 agonist ivuxolimab. The receptor set was obtained from an adult with an advanced solid tumor such as melanoma, head and neck, liver or kidney cancer.

The chain combines TRBV2 with TRBJ2-3; 12 bases agree with TRBD2. V dropped 5 bases and J dropped 8; count of bases not matched to a gene: 14. Germline-derived CDR1 and CDR2 are SNHLY and FYNNEI. The CDR3 runs to 17 residues. The CDR3 loop reads CASSPNLGLAGQGTQYF. CDR3 DNA: TGTGCCAGCAGTCCCAACCTCGGACTAGCGGGACAAGGTACGCAGTATTTT.

The J gene is TRBJ1-2, the V gene TRBV18; the D is unclear. The CDR3 sequence is 15 residues long. In germline, CDR1 is KGHSH, CDR2 LQKENI. V was clipped by 1 base and J by 4 bases, with 13 bases between them. This CDR3 is CASSPLLGEFYGYTF. CDR3 nucleotides: TGTGCCAGCTCACCACTTTTGGGAGAATTCTATGGCTACACCTTC.

The chain joins TRBV27 to TRBJ2-3; D is uncertain. Trimming shortened V by 2 bases and J by 2 bases, and 5 bases separated the two germline ends. Germline CDR1 MNHEY, CDR2 SMNVEV (reference sequence). The CDR3 totals 13 residues. DNA for the CDR3: TGTGCCAGCAGTTTAATCAACACAGATACGCAGTATTTT. Its translation: CASSLINTDTQYF.

V gene TRBV28 combines with J gene TRBJ1-2; unclear D gene. V gave up 3 bases and J gave up 5 bases, with 10 bases separating them. Germline V gene sequence: CDR1 MDHEN, CDR2 SYDVKM. The CDR3 sequence is 13 residues long. The CDR3 sequence: CASSFLDWYGYTF. The CDR3 DNA reads TGTGCCAGCAGTTTCCTAGACTGGTATGGCTACACCTTC.

This sequence joins TRBV9 and TRBJ2-1; 9 bases are a match to TRBD2. V shed 0 bases and J 8 bases; nucleotides not matched to a gene: 6. The CDR3 is made up of 15 amino acids. CDR1 SGDLS and CDR2 YYNGEE come from the germline V gene. CDR3 DNA sequence: TGTGCCAGCAGCGTAGATAGCGGGAGAGGAGATGAGCAGTTCTTC. Amino acid sequence: CASSVDSGRGDEQFF. Based on the CDR3 plus reference TRBV9 and TRBJ2-1, the full variable domain is DSGVTQTPKHLITATGQRVTLRCSPRSGDLSVYWYQQSLDQGLQFLIQYYNGEERAKGNILERFSAQQFPDLHSELNLSSLELGDSALYFCASSVDSGRGDEQFFGPGTRLTVL.